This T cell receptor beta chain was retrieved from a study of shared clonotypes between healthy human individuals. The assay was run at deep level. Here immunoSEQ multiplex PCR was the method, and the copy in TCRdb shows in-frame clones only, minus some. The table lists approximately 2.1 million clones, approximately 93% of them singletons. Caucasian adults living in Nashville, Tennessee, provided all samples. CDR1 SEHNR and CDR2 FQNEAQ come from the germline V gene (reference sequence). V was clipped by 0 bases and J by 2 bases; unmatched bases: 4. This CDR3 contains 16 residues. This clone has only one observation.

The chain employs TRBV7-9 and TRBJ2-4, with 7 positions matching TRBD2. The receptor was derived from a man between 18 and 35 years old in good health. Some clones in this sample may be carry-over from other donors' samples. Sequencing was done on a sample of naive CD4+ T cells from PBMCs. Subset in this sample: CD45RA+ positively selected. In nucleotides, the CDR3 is TGTGCCAGCAGCTTAGCGCTCGGGGGGTCCAAAAACATTCAGTACTTC. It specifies CASSLALGGSKNIQYF.